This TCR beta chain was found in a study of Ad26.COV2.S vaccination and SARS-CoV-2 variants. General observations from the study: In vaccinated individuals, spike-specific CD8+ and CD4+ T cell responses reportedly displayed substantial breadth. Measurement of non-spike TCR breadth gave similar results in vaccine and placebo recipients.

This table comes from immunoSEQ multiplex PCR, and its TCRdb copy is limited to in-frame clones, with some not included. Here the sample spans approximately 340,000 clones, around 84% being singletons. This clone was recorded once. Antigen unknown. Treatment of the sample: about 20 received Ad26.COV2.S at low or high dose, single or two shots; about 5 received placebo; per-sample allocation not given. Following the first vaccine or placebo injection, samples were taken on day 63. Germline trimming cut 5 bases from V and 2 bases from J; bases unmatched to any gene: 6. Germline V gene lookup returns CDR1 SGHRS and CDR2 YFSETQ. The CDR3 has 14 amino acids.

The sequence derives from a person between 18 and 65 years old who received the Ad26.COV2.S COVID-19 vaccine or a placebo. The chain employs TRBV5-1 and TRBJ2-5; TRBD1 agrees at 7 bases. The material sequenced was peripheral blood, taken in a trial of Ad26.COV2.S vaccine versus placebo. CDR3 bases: TGCGCCAGCAGGCGGACAGGCTTACAAGAGACCCAGTACTTC. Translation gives CASRRTGLQETQYF.